This T cell receptor (beta chain) was captured by sequencing in a study of OX40 agonist ivuxolimab in advanced cancers. Study-level background: Of the participants, under 50% had some prior anti-PD-1, anti-PD-L1 or anti-CTLA-4 therapy, which was allowed. Study-wide results and limits: Relative to CD4+, CD8+ T cells held more expanded clones on average.

This clone was counted only a few times. Its specificity is unknown. Trimming left V 3 bases short and J 6 bases short, with 21 bases between. Germline V gene lookup returns CDR1 SEHNR and CDR2 FQNEAQ (reference sequence). This CDR3 has 17 residues. TCRdb keeps only in-frame clones here, not all; method: immunoSEQ multiplex PCR. The table includes tens of thousands of clones, roughly 84% detected once. The receptor comes from an adult with an advanced solid tumor such as melanoma, head and neck, liver or kidney cancer. This rearrangement joins TRBV7-9 to TRBJ1-5; tentatively, D is TRBD1 (6 bases). Sequencing was performed on CD4+ or CD8+ T cells sorted from blood, taken in a trial of the OX40 agonist ivuxolimab. DNA of the CDR3: TGTGCCAGCAGCTTCGGGGGGGGCCCCCATGGGTCTCAGCCCCAGCATTTT. Its translation: CASSFGGGPHGSQPQHF.